Shown below are 4 T cell receptor beta chains from a single sample sequenced in a study of T-cell reconstitution after alpha-beta-depleted transplantation in children. During its preparation, the TCRbeta library received unique molecular identifiers. Each CDR3 protein gets one entry after TCRdb re-called the PCR reads with MiXCR. Altogether some 840,000 distinct CDR3 sequences are present, roughly 15% being singletons, with the ten largest covering around 5%. This sample comprised PBMCs, mostly from graft donor cells, obtained 360 days after TCRalphabeta/CD19-depleted stem cell transplant. The receptors originated from a male patient under 18 who had a stem cell transplant for acute lymphoblastic leukemia, so the T cells may come from the graft donor.

This clonotype was recorded only once. The chain links TRBV11-1 to TRBJ2-7; no definite D call. V was clipped by 1 base and J by 1 base, with 11 bases between them. Looked up from germline, CDR1 is SGHAT and CDR2 is FQDESV (reference sequence). The CDR3 is made up of 15 amino acids. The CDR3 DNA sequence: TGTGCCAGCAGCTTAGGGGCCAGCATTTCCTACGAGCAGTACTTC. Translation gives CASSLGASISYEQYF. Drawing the rest from reference TRBV11-1 and TRBJ2-7, the complete variable domain is EAEVAQSPRYKITEKSQAVAFWCDPISGHATLYWYRQILGQGPELLVQFQDESVVDDSQLPKDRFSAERLKGVDSTLKIQPAELGDSAMYLCASSLGASISYEQYFGPGTRLTVT.

The chain links TRBV19 to TRBJ1-1; maybe TRBD1 (6 bases). Germline lookup yields CDR1 LNHDA and CDR2 SQIVND (reference sequence). The CDR3 totals 14 residues. V lost 4 bases, J lost 1 base, and 10 bases lay in between. The CDR3 protein is CASSTDSQNTEAFF. The CDR3, as DNA: TGTGCCAGTAGTACGGACAGCCAGAACACTGAAGCTTTCTTT. Full variable domain (rest looked up from reference TRBV19 and TRBJ1-1): DGGITQSPKYLFRKEGQNVTLSCEQNLNHDAMYWYRQDPGQGLRLIYYSQIVNDFQKGDIAEGYSVSREKKESFPLTVTSAQKNPTAFYLCASSTDSQNTEAFFGQGTRLTVV.

Note on this clonotype: A much larger clone lies a single base off, so this may be a read error. The CDR3 sequence: CASRQTGSSYEQYF. The DNA of the CDR3 is TGTGCCAGCAGACAGACAGGGAGCTCCTACGAGCAGTACTTC. This sequence joins TRBV6-2 or TRBV6-3 and TRBJ2-7, with 7 bases that match TRBD1. The ends lost 6 bases at V and 0 bases at J; junction bases unmatched: 5. In germline, CDR1 is MNHEY, CDR2 SVGEGT. The CDR3 has 14 residues.

This clonotype showed up just a few times. V usage is TRBV10-2 and J usage is TRBJ1-2; TRBD1 might be the D (5 bases). Germline V CDR1 and CDR2: WSHSY, SAAADI. Trimming stripped 6 bases from V and 8 bases from J, with 19 bases between. This CDR3 region has 14 residues. For the CDR3, the DNA is TGCGCCAGCAGATCATGGGTCAGGGAGAACGGCTACACCTTC. Its protein is CASRSWVRENGYTF.